This T cell receptor (beta chain) derives from a study of shared clonotypes between healthy human individuals. This CDR3 is built from 18 residues. Germline V gene sequence: CDR1 LNHDA, CDR2 SQIVND (reference sequence). V was shortened by 5 bases and J by 10 bases, with 32 bases between the two germline ends. The data were produced by immunoSEQ multiplex PCR, yet TCRdb's version contains in-frame clones alone and is incomplete. The repertoire holds 2 million to 3 million clones, with 90% to 95% as singletons. This clone has a single count. The receptor was isolated from a young man in good health. Material: naive CD4+ T cells sorted from blood. The subset: CD45RA+ positively selected. The chain carries TRBV19 and TRBJ1-1; D unresolved. Written as DNA, the CDR3 is TGTGCCAGTAGTGAGGACCTATGGCTTTCCCCCGAGCCGCCTGGAGCTTTCTTT. Protein product: CASSEDLWLSPEPPGAFF. The variable domain in full, with the rest retrieved from reference TRBV19 and TRBJ1-1, is DGGITQSPKYLFRKEGQNVTLSCEQNLNHDAMYWYRQDPGQGLRLIYYSQIVNDFQKGDIAEGYSVSREKKESFPLTVTSAQKNPTAFYLCASSEDLWLSPEPPGAFFGQGTRLTVV.